The 16 T cell receptor beta chains presented below share a single source sample, sequenced in a study of blood T cell repertoires in COVID-19. The assay was immunoSEQ multiplex PCR, and TCRdb's table has in-frame clones only and misses some. This table has roughly 420,000 clones, around 87% appearing once. The material sequenced was PBMCs or T cells enriched from blood (not recorded which). The receptors come from a woman aged 30 to 39 with acute COVID-19.

This sequence joins TRBV18 and TRBJ2-3; the D is unclear. Between the trimmed V and J ends, which lost 3 bases and 4 bases, there was a span of 11 bases. CDR1 KGHSH and CDR2 LQKENI come from the germline V gene. This CDR3 is built from 14 residues. The CDR3 loop reads CASSPPSRADTQYF. CDR3 nucleotide sequence: TGTGCCAGCTCACCCCCGAGTCGGGCAGATACGCAGTATTTT.

Regarding this clone: The sample has other DNA sequences that encode this CDR3 too. The chain couples TRBV5-1 to TRBJ2-1; 7 nucleotides align to TRBD1. Germline V gene data show CDR1 as SGHRS and CDR2 as YFSETQ. The CDR3 contains 12 residues. V trimming: 0 bases; J trimming: 9 bases; junction bases outside the gene matches: 0. The CDR3 sequence: CASSLDRGEQFF. The CDR3 region has the DNA TGCGCCAGCAGCTTGGACAGGGGTGAGCAGTTCTTC.

This chain uses TRBV7-9 with TRBJ1-5; no definite D call. Trimming removed 0 bases from V and 4 bases from J, with 13 bases in between. This CDR3 is 16 amino acids long. Looked up from germline, CDR1 is SEHNR and CDR2 is FQNEAQ (reference sequence). The CDR3 sequence: CASSLAYGVSNQPQHF. For the CDR3, the DNA is TGTGCCAGCAGCTTAGCGTACGGGGTTTCAAATCAGCCCCAGCATTTT.

The V call is TRBV25-1, the J call TRBJ2-1; TRBD2 aligns across 9 bases. J gave up 7 bases and V 4 bases, and 5 bases lay outside the gene matches. Germline loops: CDR1 MGHDK, CDR2 SYGVNS. There are 14 residues in the CDR3. The CDR3 sequence: CASSGTSVRNEQFF. As DNA, the CDR3 is TGTGCCAGCAGTGGGACTAGCGTAAGGAATGAGCAGTTCTTC. The variable domain in full, with the rest retrieved from reference TRBV25-1 and TRBJ2-1, is EADIYQTPRYLVIGTGKKITLECSQTMGHDKMYWYQQDPGMELHLIHYSYGVNSTEKGDLSSESTVSRIRTEHFPLTLESARPSHTSQYLCASSGTSVRNEQFFGPGTRLTVL.

The CDR3 DNA reads TGTGCCAGCAGCGTAGAGAGGGCTTACTCTGGAAACACCATATATTTT. Protein: CASSVERAYSGNTIYF. The V call is TRBV9, the J call TRBJ1-3; D gene unclear. The CDR3 runs to 16 residues. The ends were cut back, 0 bases at V and 0 bases at J, with 10 bases in the middle. Germline V gene data show CDR1 as SGDLS and CDR2 as YYNGEE.

The gene calls are TRBV28 and TRBJ1-2; TRBD1 matches 8 bases. Unmatched junction bases numbered 4, after V lost 3 bases and J lost 4 bases. CDR3 size: 14 residues. CDR1 is MDHEN and CDR2 is SYDVKM in the germline V gene. The CDR3 region has the DNA TGTGCCAGCAGTTTGGTGGACAGGGTCTATGGCTACACCTTC. Protein sequence: CASSLVDRVYGYTF.

Concerning this clone: This CDR3 is also generated by other DNA sequences in the sample. The chain employs TRBV5-4 and TRBJ1-1; D unclear. In germline, CDR1 is SGHNT, CDR2 YYREEE (reference sequence). The CDR3 has 12 residues. The V gene lost 2 bases and the J gene lost 1 base, with 3 bases spanning the gap. Here the CDR3 reads CASSFGNTEAFF. CDR3 sequence (DNA): TGTGCCAGCAGCTTCGGGAACACTGAAGCTTTCTTT.

The chain has TRBV5-1 and TRBJ2-7; D possibly corresponds to TRBD2 (5 bases). The CDR3 totals 13 residues. V was cut by 0 bases and J by 7 bases, with 11 bases left in between. The germline V gene encodes CDR1 SGHRS and CDR2 YFSETQ. For the CDR3, the DNA is TGCGCCAGCAGCTTGGAGTCCAGCGGAGAGCAGTACTTC. Its protein product is CASSLESSGEQYF.

The chain links TRBV29-1 to TRBJ2-7, with D possibly being TRBD2 (5 bases). V lost 7 bases and J lost 4, with 14 bases in between. Germline CDR1 SQVTM, CDR2 ANQGSEA. The CDR3 has 12 amino acids. CDR3 sequence reads: CSADTTGYEQYF. The DNA of the CDR3 is TGCAGCGCCGACACCACGGGATACGAGCAGTACTTC.

The rearrangement uses TRBV19 and TRBJ1-1; possible D gene TRBD1, 5 bases. Germline loops: CDR1 LNHDA, CDR2 SQIVND (reference sequence). The V end lost 5 bases, the J end lost 1 base, and 14 bases lay between the germline ends. The CDR3 is 15 residues long. CDR3: CASSAPPGGNTEAFF. The CDR3 nucleotides are TGTGCCAGTAGTGCTCCCCCCGGGGGGAACACTGAAGCTTTCTTT.

J is TRBJ1-6 and V is TRBV30; 11 nucleotides agree with TRBD1. Trimming took 3 bases from V and 11 from J; bases not matched to a gene: 15. The V gene's germline CDR1 is GTSNPN and CDR2 SVGIG (reference sequence). The CDR3 contains 17 residues. This CDR3 is CAWRASFGQGATTPLHF. Written as DNA, the CDR3 is TGTGCCTGGAGAGCCTCCTTCGGACAGGGGGCGACGACACCCCTCCACTTT.

The chain recombines TRBV30 with TRBJ1-4; 10 bases match TRBD1. The V gene's germline CDR1 is GTSNPN and CDR2 SVGIG (reference sequence). The ends lost 1 base at V and 3 bases at J; junction bases unmatched: 11. This CDR3 region has 18 residues. CDR3 protein: CAWSAFRGQGVANEKLFF. The CDR3 nucleotides are TGTGCCTGGAGTGCCTTCCGAGGACAGGGGGTGGCTAATGAAAAACTGTTTTTT.

Remarks on this clone: The sample holds other DNA sequences that translate to the same CDR3. The CDR3 DNA is TGTGCCAGCTCACCACGGGCAGGGGAAACAGATACGCAGTATTTT. Amino acids: CASSPRAGETDTQYF. The chain uses TRBV18 and TRBJ2-3; D might be TRBD1 (6 bases). V was cut by 1 base and J by 3 bases, with 11 bases left in between. This CDR3 has 15 amino acids. The germline gives CDR1 KGHSH, CDR2 LQKENI.

The chain joins TRBV9 to TRBJ1-2; TRBD1 might be the D (5 bases). CDR1 is SGDLS and CDR2 is YYNGEE in the germline V gene. The V gene lost 0 bases and the J gene lost 2 bases, with 14 bases spanning the gap. This CDR3 region has 16 residues. CDR3 residues: CASSVGLEGSNYGYTF. Here the CDR3 DNA reads TGTGCCAGCAGCGTAGGCCTGGAGGGGTCGAACTATGGCTACACCTTC.

In the case of this clone: The germline gene is not matched at one end of the junction; a read error may be the cause. Other DNA sequences in this sample translate to the same CDR3. The chain couples TRBV9 to TRBJ2-3; TRBD2 aligns across 9 bases. CDR1 is SGDLS and CDR2 is YYNGEE in the germline V gene. This CDR3 has 15 amino acids. The CDR3 protein is CARRRGGGASDTQYF. CDR3 DNA: TGCGCCCGCCGCCGGGGCGGGGGGGCGTCAGATACGCAGTATTTT.

The genes are TRBV7-8 and TRBJ1-6; 10 bases match TRBD1. V shed 5 bases and J 6 bases; nucleotides not matched to a gene: 10. The germline CDR1 and CDR2 sequences are SGHVS and FQNEAQ. The CDR3 covers 17 residues. CDR3 region: CASSLSGRDRGNSPLHF. As DNA, the CDR3 is TGTGCCAGCAGCCTTAGTGGAAGGGACAGGGGTAATTCACCCCTCCACTTT. Complete variable domain (other parts from reference TRBV7-8 and TRBJ1-6): GAGVSQSPRYKVAKRGQDVALRCDPISGHVSLFWYQQALGQGPEFLTYFQNEAQLDKSGLPSDRFFAERPEGSVSTLKIQRTQQEDSAVYLCASSLSGRDRGNSPLHFGNGTRLTVT.